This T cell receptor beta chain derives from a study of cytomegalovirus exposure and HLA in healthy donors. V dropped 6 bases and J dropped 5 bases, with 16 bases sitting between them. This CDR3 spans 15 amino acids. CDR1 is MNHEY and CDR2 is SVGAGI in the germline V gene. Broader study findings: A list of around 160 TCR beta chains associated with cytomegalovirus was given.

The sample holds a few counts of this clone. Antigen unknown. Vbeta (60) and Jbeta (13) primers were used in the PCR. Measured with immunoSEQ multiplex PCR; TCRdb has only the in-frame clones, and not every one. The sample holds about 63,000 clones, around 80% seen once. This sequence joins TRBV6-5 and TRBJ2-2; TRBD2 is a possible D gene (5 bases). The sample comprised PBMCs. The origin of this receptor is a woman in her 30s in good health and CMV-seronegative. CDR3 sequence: CASRVPKGETGELFF. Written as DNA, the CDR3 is TGTGCCAGCAGAGTTCCTAAGGGAGAGACCGGGGAGCTGTTTTTT.